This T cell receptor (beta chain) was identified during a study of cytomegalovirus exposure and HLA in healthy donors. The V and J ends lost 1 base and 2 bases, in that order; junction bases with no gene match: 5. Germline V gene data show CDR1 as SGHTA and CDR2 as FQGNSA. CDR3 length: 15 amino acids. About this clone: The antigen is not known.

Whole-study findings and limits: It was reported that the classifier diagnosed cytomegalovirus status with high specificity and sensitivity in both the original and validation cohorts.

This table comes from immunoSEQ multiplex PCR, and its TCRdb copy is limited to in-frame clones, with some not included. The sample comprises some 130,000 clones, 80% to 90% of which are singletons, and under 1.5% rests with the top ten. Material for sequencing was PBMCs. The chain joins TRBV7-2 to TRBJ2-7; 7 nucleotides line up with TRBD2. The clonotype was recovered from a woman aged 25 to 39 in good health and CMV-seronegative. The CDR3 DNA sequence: TGTGCCAGCAGCTTAGAGCGCGGGGGTCCCTACGAGCAGTACTTC. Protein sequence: CASSLERGGPYEQYF.